This T cell receptor (beta chain) was identified in a study of shared clonotypes between healthy human individuals. Profiling relied on immunoSEQ multiplex PCR, and the TCRdb table lists in-frame clones only, not all of them. The sample yields under 600,000 clones, 90% to 96% seen once. The length of the CDR3 is 13 residues. Germline CDR1 reads SGHNT; CDR2 reads YYREEE (reference sequence). The source material was naive CD4+ T cells sorted from blood. The subset denotes: CD45RA+ positively selected. This sequence originates from a woman aged 25-40 years in good health. The V and J genes are TRBV5-4 and TRBJ2-5, with unresolved D. The DNA end favors TRBJ2-7, so the J call may be wrong. This chain's CDR3 is CASSLGLPYEQYF. The CDR3 bases are TGTGCCAGCAGCTTGGGACTTCCCTACGAGCAGTACTTC.